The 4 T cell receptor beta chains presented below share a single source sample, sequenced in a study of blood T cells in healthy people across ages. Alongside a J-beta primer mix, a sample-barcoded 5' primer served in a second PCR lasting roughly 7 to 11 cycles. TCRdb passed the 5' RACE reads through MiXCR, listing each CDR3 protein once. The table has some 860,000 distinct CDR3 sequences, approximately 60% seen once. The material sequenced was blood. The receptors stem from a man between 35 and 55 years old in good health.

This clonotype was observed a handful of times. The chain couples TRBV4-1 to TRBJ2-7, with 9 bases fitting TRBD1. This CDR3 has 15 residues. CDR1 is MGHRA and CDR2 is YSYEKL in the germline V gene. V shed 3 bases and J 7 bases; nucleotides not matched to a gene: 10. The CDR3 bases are TGCGCCAGCAGCCACCGACAGGGGGGAGCTAGGGAGCAGTACTTC. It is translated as CASSHRQGGAREQYF.

The CDR3 sequence is CASSSTTGENYEQYF. For the CDR3, the DNA is TGTGCCAGCAGCTCCACGACAGGGGAGAATTACGAGCAGTACTTC. The chain combines TRBV7-9 with TRBJ2-7, with 8 bases lining up with TRBD1. From germline, CDR1 is SEHNR and CDR2 FQNEAQ (reference sequence). The CDR3 has 15 amino acids. V lost 4 bases, J lost 4 bases, and 9 bases stayed unmatched. The variable domain in full, completed from reference TRBV7-9 and TRBJ2-7, reads DTGVSQNPRHKITKRGQNVTFRCDPISEHNRLYWYRQTLGQGPEFLTYFQNEAQLEKSRLLSDRFSAERPKGSFSTLEIQRTEQGDSAMYLCASSSTTGENYEQYFGPGTRLTVT.

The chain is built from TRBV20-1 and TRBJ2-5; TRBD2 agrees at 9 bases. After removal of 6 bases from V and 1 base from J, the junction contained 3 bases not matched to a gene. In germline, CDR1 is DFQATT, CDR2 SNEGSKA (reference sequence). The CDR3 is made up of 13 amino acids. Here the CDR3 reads CSAGGGVQETQYF. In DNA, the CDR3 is TGCAGTGCGGGCGGGGGGGTCCAAGAGACCCAGTACTTC.

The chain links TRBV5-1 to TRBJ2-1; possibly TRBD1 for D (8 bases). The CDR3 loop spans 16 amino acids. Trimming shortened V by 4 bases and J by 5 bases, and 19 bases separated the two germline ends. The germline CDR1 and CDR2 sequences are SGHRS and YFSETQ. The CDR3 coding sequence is TGCGCCAGCAGCGGTCGGACAGGGAGGGGAAACAATGAGCAGTTCTTC. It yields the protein CASSGRTGRGNNEQFF.